These 30 T cell receptor beta chains were sequenced from one sample in a study of T cell repertoires in cytomegalovirus infection. Their target antigens are unknown. TCRdb re-derived calls from the reads in MiXCR, one entry per CDR3 protein. The sample yields roughly 730,000 distinct CDR3 sequences, 30% to 40% seen once. The sequencing here drew on cultured PBMCs, taken from culture after CMV antigen stimulation. Every receptor here comes from a human donor in good health (CMV status not recorded). Some clones in this sample may be carry-over from other donors' samples.

This clonotype occurred once. The chain recombines TRBV29-1 with TRBJ2-3; no clear D. Per the germline V gene, CDR1 is SQVTM and CDR2 is ANQGSEA. There are 12 residues in the CDR3. Trimming removed 3 bases at V and 1 base at J, with 5 bases between. The CDR3 bases are TGCAGCGTTGAGGCCCGCACAGATACGCAGTATTTT. It yields the protein CSVEARTDTQYF.

This clonotype was seen only a few times. The chain couples TRBV7-6 to TRBJ2-7; a possible D gene is TRBD1 (5 bases). The CDR3 runs 14 residues. CDR1 and CDR2 from the germline V gene are SGHVS and FNYEAQ. The V and J ends lost 5 bases and 7 bases respectively, with 18 bases between them. The CDR3 nucleotides read TGTGCCAGCAGCGTGGATTGGGGCTTGGGTGAGCAGTACTTC. The encoded protein is CASSVDWGLGEQYF.

This clonotype has only one observation. The gene calls are TRBV7-9 and TRBJ1-3, with D possibly being TRBD1 (5 bases). Germline values: CDR1 SEHNR, CDR2 FQNEAQ (reference sequence). V lost 5 bases and J 3 bases, leaving 11 bases between the germline ends. The CDR3 consists of 14 residues. The CDR3 spells CASSLGLDGNTIYF. For the CDR3, the DNA is TGTGCCAGCAGCCTGGGGCTCGATGGAAACACCATATATTTT.

This clonotype was detected ten times or more. The rearrangement joins TRBV12-3 or TRBV12-4 to TRBJ1-3; D unresolved. This CDR3 is built from 12 residues. The germline V and J ends were trimmed by 4 bases and 2 bases, with 3 bases remaining between them. CDR3 amino acids: CASSSAGNTIYF. As DNA, the CDR3 is TGTGCCAGCAGTTCGGCTGGAAACACCATATATTTT.

Ten or more counts support this clonotype. The chain is built from TRBV7-2 and TRBJ2-1; TRBD2 agrees at 10 bases. V lost 5 bases and J lost 4; bases outside the gene matches: 5. There are 15 residues in the CDR3. In germline, CDR1 is SGHTA, CDR2 FQGNSA. In DNA, the CDR3 is TGTGCCAGCAGCCAGACGGGACTAGCGTACAATGAGCAGTTCTTC. It specifies CASSQTGLAYNEQFF.

This chain joins TRBV20-1 and TRBJ1-5; weak D call: TRBD1 (6 bases). V shed 2 bases and J shed 4 bases, with 12 bases lying between them. The germline CDR1 and CDR2 sequences are DFQATT and SNEGSKA (reference sequence). CDR3 size: 14 residues. The CDR3, as DNA: TGCAGTGCTAGAACGTGGAGGGGGAATCAGCCCCAGCATTTT. Translated: CSARTWRGNQPQHF.

Concerning this clonotype: At one boundary the junction diverges from the germline segment, which might be a read error. The rearrangement uses TRBV4-1 and TRBJ2-5; D could derive from TRBD1 or TRBD2 (5 bases each). Per germline, CDR1 MGHRA and CDR2 YSYEKL. The length of the CDR3 is 14 residues. CDR3 bases: TGTGCCAGCAGCCAAGGAGGACAACAAGAGACCCAGTACTTC. Protein sequence: CASSQGGQQETQYF.

V gene TRBV10-3 combines with J gene TRBJ2-1, with 9 bases fitting TRBD2. From germline, CDR1 is ENHRY and CDR2 SYGVKD. Trimming took 0 bases from V and 6 from J; bases not matched to a gene: 3. This CDR3 contains 15 residues. The CDR3 loop is CAISESGLAFNEQFF. The CDR3 nucleotides are TGTGCCATCAGTGAGTCGGGACTAGCCTTCAATGAGCAGTTCTTC.

The chain couples TRBV12-3 or TRBV12-4 to TRBJ1-4; D possibly corresponds to TRBD1 (5 bases). The CDR3 is made up of 13 amino acids. The V end lost 3 bases, the J end lost 7 bases, and 9 bases lay between the germline ends. CDR3: CASSLGLREKLFF. The CDR3 DNA sequence: TGTGCCAGCAGTTTGGGACTCCGTGAAAAACTGTTTTTT.

Ten or more counts support this clonotype. The chain combines TRBV7-6 with TRBJ2-2; no clear D. Germline CDR1 reads SGHVS; CDR2 reads FNYEAQ. V was pared by 5 bases and J by 3 bases, with 4 bases between. The CDR3 spans 12 residues. The CDR3 region is CASSHDTGELFF. The CDR3 DNA follows: TGTGCCAGCAGCCACGACACCGGGGAGCTGTTTTTT. Together with reference TRBV7-6 and TRBJ2-2, the CDR3 gives the full variable domain: GAGVSQSPRYKVTKRGQDVALRCDPISGHVSLYWYRQALGQGPEFLTYFNYEAQQDKSGLPNDRFSAERPEGSISTLTIQRTEQRDSAMYRCASSHDTGELFFGEGSRLTVL.

This clonotype appeared a few times. The rearrangement uses TRBV28 and TRBJ1-2; D call uncertain. CDR1 MDHEN and CDR2 SYDVKM come from the germline V gene. Trimming cost V 6 bases and J 6 bases, with 26 bases left between them. There are 17 residues in the CDR3. The CDR3 DNA follows: TGTGCCAGCAGCGATTCTTTGGCGCTTGGACCCGGACATGGCTACACCTTC. Its translation: CASSDSLALGPGHGYTF.

This clonotype was observed a handful of times. The chain links TRBV12-3 or TRBV12-4 to TRBJ2-5; tentatively, D is TRBD1 or TRBD2 (5 bases each). The V end lost 5 bases, the J end lost 7 bases, and 20 bases lay between the germline ends. The CDR3 extends over 15 amino acids. Here the CDR3 reads CASSPPGPAGGTQYF. The CDR3 coding sequence is TGTGCCAGCAGTCCACCGGGACCGGCAGGTGGGACCCAGTACTTC.

The rearrangement uses TRBV18 and TRBJ2-7; 9 bases fit TRBD1. The CDR3 is made up of 16 amino acids. V dropped 4 bases and J dropped 2; count of bases not matched to a gene: 9. The germline V gene has CDR1 KGHSH and CDR2 LQKENI. This chain's CDR3 is CASSLPPGQGAYEQYF. In DNA form, the CDR3 reads TGTGCCAGCTCACTACCACCGGGACAGGGAGCCTACGAGCAGTACTTC.

This clonotype appeared once. This chain joins TRBV19 and TRBJ1-1, with TRBD1 matching over 8 bases. CDR3 size: 15 residues. J lost 0 bases, V lost 5 bases, and 5 bases had no gene match. Per germline, CDR1 LNHDA and CDR2 SQIVND (reference sequence). The DNA of the CDR3 is TGTGCCAGTAGTGTAACAGGGGGAATGAACACTGAAGCTTTCTTT. This codes for CASSVTGGMNTEAFF. The variable domain in full, completed from reference TRBV19 and TRBJ1-1, reads DGGITQSPKYLFRKEGQNVTLSCEQNLNHDAMYWYRQDPGQGLRLIYYSQIVNDFQKGDIAEGYSVSREKKESFPLTVTSAQKNPTAFYLCASSVTGGMNTEAFFGQGTRLTVV.

This clonotype was detected only a few times. The genes are TRBV6-1 and TRBJ2-3; the match to TRBD2 covers 14 bases. The CDR3 runs to 16 residues. The germline V gene has CDR1 MNHNS and CDR2 SASEGT. The trim removed 7 bases at V and 3 bases at J, leaving 6 bases unmatched. The CDR3 sequence: CASTPRTSGGTDTQYF. CDR3 nucleotide sequence: TGTGCCAGCACCCCCCGGACTAGCGGGGGGACAGATACGCAGTATTTT.

The chain is built from TRBV7-2 and TRBJ1-2; D is perhaps TRBD1 (6 bases). Trimming cost V 4 bases and J 4 bases, with 13 bases left between them. Germline V gene lookup returns CDR1 SGHTA and CDR2 FQGNSA. The CDR3 runs to 14 residues. The CDR3 spells CASSSPGTTYGYTF. Here the CDR3 DNA reads TGTGCCAGCAGCTCGCCCGGGACAACCTATGGCTACACCTTC.

The table lists this clonotype with a few counts. The chain couples TRBV28 to TRBJ1-4; tentative D call: TRBD1 (6 bases). The V and J ends lost 2 bases and 11 bases respectively, with 15 bases between them. The CDR3 runs 14 residues. Germline V gene data show CDR1 as MDHEN and CDR2 as SYDVKM. The CDR3, as DNA: TGTGCCAGCAGTTTAAACACAGGGTTGGGGAAACTGTTTTTT. Amino acids: CASSLNTGLGKLFF.

This chain connects TRBV7-2 to TRBJ1-1; weak D call: TRBD1 (6 bases). The CDR3 is made up of 14 amino acids. Germline CDR1 SGHTA, CDR2 FQGNSA. Trimming removed 4 bases at V and 1 base at J, with 10 bases between. The CDR3 loop reads CASSSGTPNTEAFF. The CDR3 bases are TGTGCCAGCAGCTCCGGGACACCGAACACTGAAGCTTTCTTT.

This rearrangement joins TRBV10-3 to TRBJ2-3, with TRBD2 matching 8 bases. With V trimmed by 6 bases and J by 8 bases, 10 bases remained unmatched. The germline V gene has CDR1 ENHRY and CDR2 SYGVKD. The length of the CDR3 is 14 residues. CDR3 nucleotides: TGTGCCATCAGCCCAGCGGGAGATTATGCTACGCAGTATTTT. Translating it yields CAISPAGDYATQYF.

The chain couples TRBV7-8 to TRBJ2-1, with a weak D call TRBD1 (6 bases). The germline CDR1 and CDR2 sequences are SGHVS and FQNEAQ. This CDR3 has 14 amino acids. Trimming shortened V by 0 bases and J by 13 bases, and 16 bases separated the two germline ends. The CDR3 loop is CASSLAAGASTQFF. As DNA, the CDR3 is TGTGCCAGCAGCTTAGCGGCAGGGGCCTCCACCCAGTTCTTC.

The chain uses TRBV6-4 and TRBJ2-1, with D possibly matching TRBD2 (5 bases). V was clipped by 6 bases and J by 13 bases, with 19 bases between them. The CDR3 is 13 amino acids. Germline CDR1 is MRHNA and CDR2 is SNTAGT. The CDR3 region has the DNA TGTGCCAGCAGCTCTAACTCGGGTGGACTTCAGTTCTTC. Amino acid sequence: CASSSNSGGLQFF.

This clonotype was detected only a few times. V gene TRBV5-1 combines with J gene TRBJ2-5; D may be TRBD2 (6 bases). V lost 3 bases and J 2 bases, leaving 14 bases between the germline ends. Germline V CDR1 and CDR2: SGHRS, YFSETQ. The CDR3 spans 15 residues. In nucleotides, the CDR3 is TGCGCCAGCAGCTCCCATGCGGGGCGACAAGAGACCCAGTACTTC. It codes for CASSSHAGRQETQYF.

This chain uses TRBV4-3 with TRBJ2-1; 12 bases line up with TRBD2. The germline V gene has CDR1 LGHNA and CDR2 YSLEER. This CDR3 comprises 15 residues. V trimming: 4 bases; J trimming: 9 bases; junction bases outside the gene matches: 7. CDR3 amino acids: CASSRLAGEGGEQFF. CDR3 DNA: TGCGCCAGCAGCCGACTAGCGGGAGAAGGAGGTGAGCAGTTCTTC.

This clonotype appeared a few times. The J gene is TRBJ2-5, the V gene TRBV5-6, with a possible D match to TRBD2 (5 bases). The CDR3 is 15 amino acids. Germline CDR1 SGHDT, CDR2 YYEEEE. The germline V and J ends were trimmed by 0 bases and 4 bases, with 13 bases remaining between them. The CDR3, as DNA: TGTGCCAGCAGCTTGGCCGGGCGGAGGAGAGAGACCCAGTACTTC. It codes for CASSLAGRRRETQYF.

In its sample, this clonotype was seen a few times. This chain uses TRBV9 with TRBJ2-1; 7 positions match TRBD1. V shed 4 bases and J 1 base; nucleotides not matched to a gene: 2. CDR3 length: 14 amino acids. Germline V gene sequence: CDR1 SGDLS, CDR2 YYNGEE. The CDR3 here is CASSRQGSYNEQFF. CDR3 nucleotides: TGTGCCAGCAGCCGACAGGGATCCTACAATGAGCAGTTCTTC.

The chain couples TRBV20-1 to TRBJ2-5; 11 bases agree with TRBD2. This CDR3 has 13 amino acids. Trimming cost V 5 bases and J 7 bases; bases outside gene matches: 6. The V gene's germline CDR1 is DFQATT and CDR2 SNEGSKA (reference sequence). The CDR3 DNA is TGCAGTGCTCCGACTAGCGGGGACGGGACCCAGTACTTC. This gives the protein CSAPTSGDGTQYF.

This chain links TRBV7-2 with TRBJ2-3, with 10 bases matching TRBD1. This CDR3 is 18 amino acids long. Per germline, CDR1 SGHTA and CDR2 FQGNSA. Trimming removed 1 base from V and 4 bases from J; junction bases left unmatched: 11. DNA of the CDR3: TGTGCCAGCAGCTTAGAGGGGCCGGGACAGGGGCTCGCAGATACGCAGTATTTT. It codes for CASSLEGPGQGLADTQYF.

The chain employs TRBV19 and TRBJ2-3; no reliable D call. Per the germline V gene, CDR1 is LNHDA and CDR2 is SQIVND (reference sequence). Between the trimmed V and J ends, which lost 0 bases and 2 bases, there was a span of 12 bases. This CDR3 has 16 residues. CDR3: CASSIDGGSFTDTQYF. The CDR3 nucleotides read TGTGCCAGTAGTATAGATGGCGGTAGCTTCACAGATACGCAGTATTTT.

The rearrangement links TRBV7-2 to TRBJ1-5; 7 bases map to TRBD1. CDR1 SGHTA and CDR2 FQGNSA come from the germline V gene. CDR3 length: 14 residues. V shed 4 bases and J 5 bases; nucleotides not matched to a gene: 5. CDR3: CASSYRGRYQPQHF. The CDR3 DNA sequence: TGTGCCAGCAGCTACAGGGGAAGGTATCAGCCCCAGCATTTT.

This clonotype was detected only a few times. V and J are TRBV19 and TRBJ1-1; the D is unclear. Germline CDR1 LNHDA, CDR2 SQIVND (reference sequence). Trimming cost V 1 base and J 4 bases, with 4 bases left between them. CDR3 length equals 12 residues. Written as DNA, the CDR3 is TGTGCCAGTAGTATAGGCGCCACTGAAGCTTTCTTT. Its translation is CASSIGATEAFF.